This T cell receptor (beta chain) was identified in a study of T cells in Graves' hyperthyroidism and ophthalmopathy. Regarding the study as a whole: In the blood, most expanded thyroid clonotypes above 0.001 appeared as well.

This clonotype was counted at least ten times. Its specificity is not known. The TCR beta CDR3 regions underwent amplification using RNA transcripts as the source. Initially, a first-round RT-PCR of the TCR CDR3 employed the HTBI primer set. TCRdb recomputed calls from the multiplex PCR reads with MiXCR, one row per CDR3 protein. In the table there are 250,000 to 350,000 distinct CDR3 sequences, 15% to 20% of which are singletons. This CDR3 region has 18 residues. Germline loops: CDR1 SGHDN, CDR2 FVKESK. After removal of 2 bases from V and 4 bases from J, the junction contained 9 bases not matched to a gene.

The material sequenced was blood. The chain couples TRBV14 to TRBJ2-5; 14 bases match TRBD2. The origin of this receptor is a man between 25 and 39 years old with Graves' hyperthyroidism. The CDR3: CASSQPPRTSGRRETQYF. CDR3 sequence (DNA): TGTGCCAGCAGCCAACCCCCCCGGACTAGCGGGAGGAGAGAGACCCAGTACTTC.